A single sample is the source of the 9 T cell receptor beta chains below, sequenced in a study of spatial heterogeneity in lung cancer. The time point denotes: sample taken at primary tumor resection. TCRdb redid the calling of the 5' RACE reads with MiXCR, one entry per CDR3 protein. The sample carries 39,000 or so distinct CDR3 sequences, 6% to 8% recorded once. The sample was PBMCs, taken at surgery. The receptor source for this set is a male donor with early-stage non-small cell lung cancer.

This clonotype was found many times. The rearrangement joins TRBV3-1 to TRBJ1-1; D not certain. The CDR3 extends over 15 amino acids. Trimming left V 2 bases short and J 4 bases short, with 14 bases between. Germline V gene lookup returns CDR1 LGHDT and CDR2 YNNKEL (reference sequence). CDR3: CASSQLVVKFTEAFF. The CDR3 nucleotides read TGTGCCAGCAGCCAACTGGTGGTGAAATTCACTGAAGCTTTCTTT.

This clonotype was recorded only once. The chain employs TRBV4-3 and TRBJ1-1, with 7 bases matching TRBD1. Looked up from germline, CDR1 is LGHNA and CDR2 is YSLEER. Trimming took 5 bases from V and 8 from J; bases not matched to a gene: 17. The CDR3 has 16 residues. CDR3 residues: CASSYNRMSTGQEAFF. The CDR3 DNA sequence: TGCGCCAGCAGCTACAACAGAATGAGTACGGGACAGGAAGCTTTCTTT.

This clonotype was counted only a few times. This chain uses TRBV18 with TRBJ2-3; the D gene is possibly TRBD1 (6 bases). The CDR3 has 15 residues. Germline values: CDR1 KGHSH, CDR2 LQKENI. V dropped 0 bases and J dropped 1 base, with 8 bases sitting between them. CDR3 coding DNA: TGTGCCAGCTCACCACCGGGGGCCGGCACAGATACGCAGTATTTT. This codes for CASSPPGAGTDTQYF.

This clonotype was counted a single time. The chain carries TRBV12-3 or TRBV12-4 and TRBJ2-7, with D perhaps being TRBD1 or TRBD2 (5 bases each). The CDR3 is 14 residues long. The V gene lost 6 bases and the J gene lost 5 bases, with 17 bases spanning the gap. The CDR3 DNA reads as TGTGCCAGCAGAAACCGGGACGGCCCCCACGAGCAGTACTTC. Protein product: CASRNRDGPHEQYF.

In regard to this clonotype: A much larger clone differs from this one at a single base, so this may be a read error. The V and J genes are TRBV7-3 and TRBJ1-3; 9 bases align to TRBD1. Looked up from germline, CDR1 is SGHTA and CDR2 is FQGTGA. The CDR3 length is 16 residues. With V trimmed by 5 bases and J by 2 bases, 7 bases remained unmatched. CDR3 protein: CASSITGGIPGNTIYF. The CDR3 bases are TGTGCCAGCAGCATCACAGGGGGCATCCCTGGAAACACCATATATTTT.

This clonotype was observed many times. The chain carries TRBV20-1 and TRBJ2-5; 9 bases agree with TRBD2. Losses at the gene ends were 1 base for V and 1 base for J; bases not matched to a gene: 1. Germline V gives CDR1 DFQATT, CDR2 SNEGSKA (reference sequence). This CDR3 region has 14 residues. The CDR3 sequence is CSARGLAVQETQYF. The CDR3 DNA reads TGCAGTGCTAGAGGACTAGCGGTCCAAGAGACCCAGTACTTC.

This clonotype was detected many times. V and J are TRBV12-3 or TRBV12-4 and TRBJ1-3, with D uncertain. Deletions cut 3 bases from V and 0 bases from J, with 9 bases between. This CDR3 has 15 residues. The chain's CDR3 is CASSFGGSSGNTIYF. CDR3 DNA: TGTGCCAGCAGTTTTGGCGGATCCTCTGGAAACACCATATATTTT.

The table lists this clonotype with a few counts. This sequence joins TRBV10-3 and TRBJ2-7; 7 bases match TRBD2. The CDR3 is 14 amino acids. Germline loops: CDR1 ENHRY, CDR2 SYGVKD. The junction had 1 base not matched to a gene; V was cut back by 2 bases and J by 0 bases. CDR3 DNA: TGTGCCATCAGTGAGGGGACTACCTCCTACGAGCAGTACTTC. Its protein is CAISEGTTSYEQYF.

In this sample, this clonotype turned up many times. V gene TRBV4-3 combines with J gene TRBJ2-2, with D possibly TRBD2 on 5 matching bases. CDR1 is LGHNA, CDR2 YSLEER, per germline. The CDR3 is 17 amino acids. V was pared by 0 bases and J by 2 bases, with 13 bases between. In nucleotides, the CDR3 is TGCGCCAGCAGCCAAGAGACTATTAAGGGTAACACCGGGGAGCTGTTTTTT. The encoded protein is CASSQETIKGNTGELFF.